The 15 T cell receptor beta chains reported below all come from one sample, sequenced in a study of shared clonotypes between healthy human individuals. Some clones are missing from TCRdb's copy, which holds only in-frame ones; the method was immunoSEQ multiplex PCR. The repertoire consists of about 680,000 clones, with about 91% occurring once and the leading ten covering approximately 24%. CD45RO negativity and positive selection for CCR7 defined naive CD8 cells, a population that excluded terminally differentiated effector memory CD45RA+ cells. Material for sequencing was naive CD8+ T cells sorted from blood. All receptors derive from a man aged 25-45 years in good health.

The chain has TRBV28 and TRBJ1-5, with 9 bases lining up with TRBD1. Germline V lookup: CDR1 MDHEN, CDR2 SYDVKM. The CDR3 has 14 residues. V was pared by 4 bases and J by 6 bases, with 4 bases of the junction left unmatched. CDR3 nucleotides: TGTGCCAGCAGTTGGGGGACAGGGTTTCAGCCCCAGCATTTT. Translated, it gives CASSWGTGFQPQHF. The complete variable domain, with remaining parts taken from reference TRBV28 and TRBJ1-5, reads DVKVTQSSRYLVKRTGEKVFLECVQDMDHENMFWYRQDPGLGLRLIYFSYDVKMKEKGDIPEGYSVSREKKERFSLILESASTNQTSMYLCASSWGTGFQPQHFGDGTRLSIL.

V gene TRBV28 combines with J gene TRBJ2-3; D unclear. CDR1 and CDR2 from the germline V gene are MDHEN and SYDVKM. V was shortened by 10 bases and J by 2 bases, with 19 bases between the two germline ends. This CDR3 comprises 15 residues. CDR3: CATLGLWGSTDTQYF. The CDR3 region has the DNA TGTGCCACCCTAGGCTTGTGGGGATCCACAGATACGCAGTATTTT.

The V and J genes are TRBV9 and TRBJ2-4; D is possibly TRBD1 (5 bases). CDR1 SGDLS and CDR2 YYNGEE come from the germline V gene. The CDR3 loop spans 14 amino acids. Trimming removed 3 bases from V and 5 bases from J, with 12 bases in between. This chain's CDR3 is CASSALQGENIQYF. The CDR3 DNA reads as TGTGCCAGCAGCGCCCTACAAGGGGAAAACATTCAGTACTTC. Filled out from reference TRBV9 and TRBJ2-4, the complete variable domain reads DSGVTQTPKHLITATGQRVTLRCSPRSGDLSVYWYQQSLDQGLQFLIQYYNGEERAKGNILERFSAQQFPDLHSELNLSSLELGDSALYFCASSALQGENIQYFGAGTRLSVL.

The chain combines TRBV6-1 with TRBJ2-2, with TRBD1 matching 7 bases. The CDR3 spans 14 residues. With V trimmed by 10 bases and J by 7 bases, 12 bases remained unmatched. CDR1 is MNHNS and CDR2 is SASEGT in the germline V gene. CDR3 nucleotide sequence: TGTGCCACCACCAAACAAGACAGGGACGGGGAGCTGTTTTTT. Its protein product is CATTKQDRDGELFF.

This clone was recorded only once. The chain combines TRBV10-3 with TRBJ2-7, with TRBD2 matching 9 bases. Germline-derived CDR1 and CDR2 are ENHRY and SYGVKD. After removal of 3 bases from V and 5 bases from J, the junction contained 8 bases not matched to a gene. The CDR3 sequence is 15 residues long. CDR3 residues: CAISEVAGVFHEQYF. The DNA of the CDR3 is TGTGCCATCAGTGAAGTAGCGGGAGTTTTCCACGAGCAGTACTTC.

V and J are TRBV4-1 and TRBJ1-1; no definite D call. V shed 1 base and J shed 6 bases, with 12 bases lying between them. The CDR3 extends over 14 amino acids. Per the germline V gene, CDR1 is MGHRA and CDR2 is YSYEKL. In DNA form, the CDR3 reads TGCGCCAGCAGCCAAGCCAACAGCGCTGCTGAAGCTTTCTTT. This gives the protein CASSQANSAAEAFF.

This CDR3 reads CASSVQTGVYNEQFF. The CDR3 DNA reads as TGTGCCAGCAGCGTCCAGACAGGGGTCTACAATGAGCAGTTCTTC. This chain uses TRBV9 with TRBJ2-1; TRBD1 aligns across 8 bases. CDR3 length: 15 residues. The V and J ends lost 2 bases and 3 bases, in that order; junction bases with no gene match: 4. Looked up from germline, CDR1 is SGDLS and CDR2 is YYNGEE.

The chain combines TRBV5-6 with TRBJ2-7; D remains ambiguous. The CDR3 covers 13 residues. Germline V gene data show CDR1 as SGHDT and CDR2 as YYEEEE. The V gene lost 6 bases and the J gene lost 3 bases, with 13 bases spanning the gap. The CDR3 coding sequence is TGTGCCAGCACCGGAGTCCTAGACTACGAGCAGTACTTC. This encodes CASTGVLDYEQYF.

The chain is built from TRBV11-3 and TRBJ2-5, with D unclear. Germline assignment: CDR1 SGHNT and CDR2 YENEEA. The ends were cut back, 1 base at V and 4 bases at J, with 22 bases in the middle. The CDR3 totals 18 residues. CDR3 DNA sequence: TGTGCCAGCAGCTTAGTGTGGCTTACCCCCGAAGTAGGAGAGACCCAGTACTTC. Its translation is CASSLVWLTPEVGETQYF.

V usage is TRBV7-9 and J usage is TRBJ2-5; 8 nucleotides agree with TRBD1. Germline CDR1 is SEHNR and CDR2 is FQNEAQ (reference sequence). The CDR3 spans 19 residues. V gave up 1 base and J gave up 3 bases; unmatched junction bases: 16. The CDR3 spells CASSLEVGRGRLEEETQYF. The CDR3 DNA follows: TGTGCCAGCAGCTTAGAAGTAGGCAGGGGGCGTTTGGAAGAAGAGACCCAGTACTTC.

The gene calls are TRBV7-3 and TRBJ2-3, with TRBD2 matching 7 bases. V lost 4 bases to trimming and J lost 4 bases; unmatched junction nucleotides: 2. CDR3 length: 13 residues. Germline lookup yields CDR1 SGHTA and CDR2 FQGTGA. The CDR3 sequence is CASSSGGADTQYF. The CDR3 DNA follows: TGTGCCAGCAGCTCTGGGGGGGCAGATACGCAGTATTTT.

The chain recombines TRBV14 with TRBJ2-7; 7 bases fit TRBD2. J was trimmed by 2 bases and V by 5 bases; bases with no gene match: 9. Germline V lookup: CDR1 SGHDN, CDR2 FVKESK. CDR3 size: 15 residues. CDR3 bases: TGTGCCAGCAGCTTTTGGGCTAGCGGAGCCTACGAGCAGTACTTC. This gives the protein CASSFWASGAYEQYF.

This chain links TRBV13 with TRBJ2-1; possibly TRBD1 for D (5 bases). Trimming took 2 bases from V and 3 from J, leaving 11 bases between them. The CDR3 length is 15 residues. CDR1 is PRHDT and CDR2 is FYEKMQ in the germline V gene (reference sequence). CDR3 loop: CASSLSEDNYNEQFF. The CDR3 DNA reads TGTGCCAGCAGCTTAAGCGAGGACAACTACAATGAGCAGTTCTTC.

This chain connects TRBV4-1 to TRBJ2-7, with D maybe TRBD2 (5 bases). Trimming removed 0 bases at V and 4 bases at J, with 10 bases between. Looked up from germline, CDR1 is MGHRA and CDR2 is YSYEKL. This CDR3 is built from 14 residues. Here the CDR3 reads CASSQEETGYEQYF. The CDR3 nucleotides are TGCGCCAGCAGCCAAGAGGAGACGGGGTACGAGCAGTACTTC.

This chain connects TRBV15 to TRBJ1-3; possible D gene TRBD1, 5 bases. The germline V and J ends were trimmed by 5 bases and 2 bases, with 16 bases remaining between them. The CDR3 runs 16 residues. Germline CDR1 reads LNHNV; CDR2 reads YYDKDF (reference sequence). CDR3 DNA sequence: TGTGCCACCAGCTCTCAGGGTTTAGTGGCTGGAAACACCATATATTTT. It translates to CATSSQGLVAGNTIYF.